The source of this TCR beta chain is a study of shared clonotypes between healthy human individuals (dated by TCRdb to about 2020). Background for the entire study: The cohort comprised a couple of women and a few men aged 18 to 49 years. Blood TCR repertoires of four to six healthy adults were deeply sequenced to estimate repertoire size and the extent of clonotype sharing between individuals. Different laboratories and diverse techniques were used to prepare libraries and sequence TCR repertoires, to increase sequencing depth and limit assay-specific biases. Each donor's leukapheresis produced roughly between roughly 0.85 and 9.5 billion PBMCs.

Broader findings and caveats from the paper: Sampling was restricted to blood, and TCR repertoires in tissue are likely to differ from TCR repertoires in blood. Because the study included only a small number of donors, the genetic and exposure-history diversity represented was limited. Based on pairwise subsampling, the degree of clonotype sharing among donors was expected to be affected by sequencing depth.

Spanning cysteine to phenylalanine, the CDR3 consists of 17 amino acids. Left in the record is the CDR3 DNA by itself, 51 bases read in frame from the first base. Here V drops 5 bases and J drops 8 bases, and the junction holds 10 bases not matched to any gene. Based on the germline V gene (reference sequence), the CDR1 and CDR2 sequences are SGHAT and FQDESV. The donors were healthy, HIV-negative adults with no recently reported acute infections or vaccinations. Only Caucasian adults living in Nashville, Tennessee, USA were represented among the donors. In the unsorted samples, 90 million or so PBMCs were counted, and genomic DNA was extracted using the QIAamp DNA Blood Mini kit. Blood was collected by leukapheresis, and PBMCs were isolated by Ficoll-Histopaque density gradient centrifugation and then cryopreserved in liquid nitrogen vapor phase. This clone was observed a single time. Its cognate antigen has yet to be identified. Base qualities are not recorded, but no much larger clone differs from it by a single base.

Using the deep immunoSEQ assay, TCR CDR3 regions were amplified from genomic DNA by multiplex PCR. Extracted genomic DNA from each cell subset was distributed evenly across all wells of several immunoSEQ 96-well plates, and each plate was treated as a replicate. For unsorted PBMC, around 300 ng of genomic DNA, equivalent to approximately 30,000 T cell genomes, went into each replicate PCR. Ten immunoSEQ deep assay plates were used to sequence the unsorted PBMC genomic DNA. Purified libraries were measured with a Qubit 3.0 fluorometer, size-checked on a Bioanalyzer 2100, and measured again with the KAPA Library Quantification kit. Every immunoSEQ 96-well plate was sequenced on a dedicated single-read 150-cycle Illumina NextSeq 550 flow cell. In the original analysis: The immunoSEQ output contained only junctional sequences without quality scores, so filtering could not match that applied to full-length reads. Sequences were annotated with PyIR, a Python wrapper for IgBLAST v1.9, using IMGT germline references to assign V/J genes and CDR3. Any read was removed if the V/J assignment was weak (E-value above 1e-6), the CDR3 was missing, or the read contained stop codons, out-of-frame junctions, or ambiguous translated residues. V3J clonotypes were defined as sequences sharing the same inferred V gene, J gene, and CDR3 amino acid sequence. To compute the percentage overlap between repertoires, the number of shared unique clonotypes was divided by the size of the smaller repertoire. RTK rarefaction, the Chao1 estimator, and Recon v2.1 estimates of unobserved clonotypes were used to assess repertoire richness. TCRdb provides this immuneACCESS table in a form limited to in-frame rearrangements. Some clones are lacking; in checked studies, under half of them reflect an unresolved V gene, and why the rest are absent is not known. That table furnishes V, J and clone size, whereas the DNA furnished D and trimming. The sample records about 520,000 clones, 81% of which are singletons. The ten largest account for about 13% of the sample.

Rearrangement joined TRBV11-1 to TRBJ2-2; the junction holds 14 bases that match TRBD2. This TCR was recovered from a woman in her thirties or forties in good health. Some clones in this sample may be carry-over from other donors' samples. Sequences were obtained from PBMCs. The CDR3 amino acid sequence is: CASSLRSGLAGAGELFF. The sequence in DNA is TGTGCCAGCAGCCTCCGGTCGGGACTAGCGGGAGCGGGGGAGCTGTTTTTT.